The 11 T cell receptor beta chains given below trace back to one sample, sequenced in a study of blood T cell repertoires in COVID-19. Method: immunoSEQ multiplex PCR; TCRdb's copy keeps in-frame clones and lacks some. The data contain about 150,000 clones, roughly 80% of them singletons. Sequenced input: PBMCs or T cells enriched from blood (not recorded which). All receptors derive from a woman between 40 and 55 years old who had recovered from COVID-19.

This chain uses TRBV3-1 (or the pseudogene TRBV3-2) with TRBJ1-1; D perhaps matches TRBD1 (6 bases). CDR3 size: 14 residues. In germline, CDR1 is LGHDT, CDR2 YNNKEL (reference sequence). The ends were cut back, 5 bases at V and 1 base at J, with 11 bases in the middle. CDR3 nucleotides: TGTGCCAGCAGCTCCGGCAGGGGGAACACTGAAGCTTTCTTT. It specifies CASSSGRGNTEAFF.

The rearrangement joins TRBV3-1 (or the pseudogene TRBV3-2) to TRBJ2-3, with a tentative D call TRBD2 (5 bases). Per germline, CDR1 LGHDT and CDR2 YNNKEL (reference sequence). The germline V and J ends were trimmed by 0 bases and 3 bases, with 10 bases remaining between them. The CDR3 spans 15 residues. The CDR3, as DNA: TGTGCCAGCAGCCAAGATCGTATAGCGACAGATACGCAGTATTTT. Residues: CASSQDRIATDTQYF.

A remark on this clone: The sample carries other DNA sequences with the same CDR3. The CDR3 DNA is TGCGCCAGCAGCTTGGGCCGGGGGAATGAGCAGTTCTTC. Translated, it gives CASSLGRGNEQFF. The chain links TRBV5-1 to TRBJ2-1; a possible D gene is TRBD2 (6 bases). The length of the CDR3 is 13 residues. The germline V gene has CDR1 SGHRS and CDR2 YFSETQ. V was trimmed by 0 bases and J by 7 bases, leaving 8 bases between them.

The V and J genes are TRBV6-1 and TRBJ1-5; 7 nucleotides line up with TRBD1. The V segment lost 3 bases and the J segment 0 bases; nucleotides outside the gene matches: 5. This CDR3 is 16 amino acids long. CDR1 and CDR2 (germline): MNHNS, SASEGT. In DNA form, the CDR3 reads TGTGCCAGCAGTGATGGACAGGAATATAGCAATCAGCCCCAGCATTTT. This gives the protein CASSDGQEYSNQPQHF.

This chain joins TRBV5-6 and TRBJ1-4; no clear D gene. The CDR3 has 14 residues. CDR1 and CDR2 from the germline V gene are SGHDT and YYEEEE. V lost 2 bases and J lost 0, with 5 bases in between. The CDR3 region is CASSLQSTNEKLFF. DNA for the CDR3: TGTGCCAGCAGCTTACAGTCAACTAATGAAAAACTGTTTTTT.

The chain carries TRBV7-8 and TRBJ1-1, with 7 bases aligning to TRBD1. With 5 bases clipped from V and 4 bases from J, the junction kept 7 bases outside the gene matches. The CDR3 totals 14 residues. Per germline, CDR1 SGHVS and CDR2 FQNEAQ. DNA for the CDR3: TGTGCCAGCAGCCCCCCGGACAGGCCCACTGAAGCTTTCTTT. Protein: CASSPPDRPTEAFF.

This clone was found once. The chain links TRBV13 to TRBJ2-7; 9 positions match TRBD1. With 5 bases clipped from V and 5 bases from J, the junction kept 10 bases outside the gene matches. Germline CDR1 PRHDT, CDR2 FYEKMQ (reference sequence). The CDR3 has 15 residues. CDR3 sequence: CASSLTGTGSNEQYF. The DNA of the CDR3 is TGTGCCAGCAGCCTCACCGGGACAGGGTCTAACGAGCAGTACTTC.

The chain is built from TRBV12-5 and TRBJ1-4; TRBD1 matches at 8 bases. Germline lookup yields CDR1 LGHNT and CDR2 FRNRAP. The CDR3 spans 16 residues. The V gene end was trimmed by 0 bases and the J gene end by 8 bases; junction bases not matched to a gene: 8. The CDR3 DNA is TGTGCTAGTGGTTTGGTACTTGACAGGGGCGGGGAAAAACTGTTTTTT. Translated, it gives CASGLVLDRGGEKLFF.

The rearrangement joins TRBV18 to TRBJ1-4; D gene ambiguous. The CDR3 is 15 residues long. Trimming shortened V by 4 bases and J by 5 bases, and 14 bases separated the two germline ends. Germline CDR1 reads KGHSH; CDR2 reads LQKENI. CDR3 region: CASSQAGGLNEKLFF. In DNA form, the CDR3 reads TGTGCCAGCTCACAGGCGGGAGGGCTAAATGAAAAACTGTTTTTT.

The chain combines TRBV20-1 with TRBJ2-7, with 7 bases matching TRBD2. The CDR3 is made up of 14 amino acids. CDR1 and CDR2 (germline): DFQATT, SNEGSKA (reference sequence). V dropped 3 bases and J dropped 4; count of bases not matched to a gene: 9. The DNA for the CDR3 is TGCAGTGCTAGTCTTGCGGGGGTAGGTTACGAGCAGTACTTC. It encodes CSASLAGVGYEQYF.

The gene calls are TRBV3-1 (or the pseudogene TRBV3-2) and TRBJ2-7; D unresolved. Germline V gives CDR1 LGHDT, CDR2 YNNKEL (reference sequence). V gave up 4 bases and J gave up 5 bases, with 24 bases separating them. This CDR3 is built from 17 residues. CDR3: CASSPSVGSSLVDEQYF. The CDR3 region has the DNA TGTGCCAGCAGCCCCAGCGTGGGTAGCAGCCTCGTTGACGAGCAGTACTTC.